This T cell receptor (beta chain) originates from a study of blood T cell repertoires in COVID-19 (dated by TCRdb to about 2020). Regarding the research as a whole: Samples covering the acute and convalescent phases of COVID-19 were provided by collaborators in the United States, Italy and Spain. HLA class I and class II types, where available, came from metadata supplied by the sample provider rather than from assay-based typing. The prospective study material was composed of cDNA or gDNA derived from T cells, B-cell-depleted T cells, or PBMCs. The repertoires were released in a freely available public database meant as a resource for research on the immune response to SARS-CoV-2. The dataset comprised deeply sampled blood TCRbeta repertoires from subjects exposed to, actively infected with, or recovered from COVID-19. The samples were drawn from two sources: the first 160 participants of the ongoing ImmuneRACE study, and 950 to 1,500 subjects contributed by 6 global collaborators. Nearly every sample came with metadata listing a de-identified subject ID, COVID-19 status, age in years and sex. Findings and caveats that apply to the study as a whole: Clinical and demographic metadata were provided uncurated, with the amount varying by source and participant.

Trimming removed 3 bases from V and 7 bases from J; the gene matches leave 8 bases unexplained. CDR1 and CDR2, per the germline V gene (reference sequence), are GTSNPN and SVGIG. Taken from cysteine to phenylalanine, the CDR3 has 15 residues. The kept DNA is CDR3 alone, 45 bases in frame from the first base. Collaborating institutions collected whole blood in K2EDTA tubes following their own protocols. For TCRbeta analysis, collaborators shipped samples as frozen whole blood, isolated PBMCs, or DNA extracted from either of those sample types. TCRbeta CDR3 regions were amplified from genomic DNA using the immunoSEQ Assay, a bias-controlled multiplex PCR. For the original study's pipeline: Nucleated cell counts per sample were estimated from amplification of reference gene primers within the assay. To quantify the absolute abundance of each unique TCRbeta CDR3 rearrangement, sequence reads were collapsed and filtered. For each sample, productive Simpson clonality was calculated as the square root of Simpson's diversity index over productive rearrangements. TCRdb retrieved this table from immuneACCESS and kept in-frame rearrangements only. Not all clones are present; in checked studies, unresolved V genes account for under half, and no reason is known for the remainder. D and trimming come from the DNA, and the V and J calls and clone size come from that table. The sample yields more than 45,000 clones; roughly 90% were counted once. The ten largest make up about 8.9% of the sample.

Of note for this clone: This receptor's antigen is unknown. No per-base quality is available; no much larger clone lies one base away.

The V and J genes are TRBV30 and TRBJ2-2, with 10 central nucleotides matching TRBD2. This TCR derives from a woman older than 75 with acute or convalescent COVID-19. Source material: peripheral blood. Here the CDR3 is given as CAWRPPGLAFGELFF. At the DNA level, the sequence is TGTGCCTGGAGACCTCCGGGACTAGCGTTCGGGGAGCTGTTTTTT.